This TCR beta chain was captured by sequencing in a study of T cells in Graves' hyperthyroidism and ophthalmopathy (dated by TCRdb to between 2018 and 2020). For the wider study: Peripheral blood samples were taken at initial diagnosis, before any treatment was given. A discovery cohort of about 100 patients, approximately 45 with Graves' ophthalmopathy and about 58 with stable Graves' hyperthyroidism, was used to find distinguishing TCR V-J signatures. Whether ophthalmopathy could be predicted prospectively was tested in an independent validation cohort made up of about 20 hyperthyroidism patients plus 17 patients who later progressed to ophthalmopathy. The 95 to 100 discovery patients were randomly divided into training and test sets at a 7:3 ratio. The study also compared thyroid tissue and blood T-cell repertoires from roughly six Graves' hyperthyroidism patients. After blood sampling, hyperthyroidism patients were treated with methimazole at a starting dose of 30 mg daily, and ophthalmopathy patients were treated with high-dose intravenous methylprednisolone. TCR Vbeta CDR3 sequencing of roughly 140 peripheral blood samples (43 ophthalmopathy, 75 to 80 hyperthyroidism and roughly 17 progressor patients) is reported in the paper. Findings and caveats that apply to the study as a whole: In validation, the model predicted progression to ophthalmopathy a median of around six months before onset, with over 60% sensitivity and 72.22% specificity. A model built on a 13 V-J signature distinguished ophthalmopathy from stable hyperthyroidism, reaching 87.88% sensitivity and 81.08% specificity in cross-validation and 80%/75% in testing. Most expanded thyroid clonotypes (frequency above 0.001) were also detected in blood, a finding suggesting that blood repertoires may reflect thyroid immune responses. Sample size was not statistically predetermined, and blinding of investigators to group allocation was not performed.

The sample holds a few counts of this clonotype. There is no known antigen for this receptor. No qualities accompany the bases; no much larger clone lies one base away. CDR1 and CDR2 are read off the germline V gene as SGHTA and FQGNSA. Spanning cysteine to phenylalanine, the CDR3 consists of 14 amino acids. The read is trimmed to its CDR3 DNA, 42 bases read in frame from base 1. Ends trimmed: V by 5 bases, J by 7 bases; bases unmatched to a gene: 7. Stable Graves' hyperthyroidism was defined as the absence of progression to ophthalmopathy over 18 months of follow-up. Hyperthyroidism patients were aged 18 to 65 years and newly diagnosed, with disease duration of less than 2 months. Exclusion was applied to patients with uncontrolled infections, other autoimmune diseases, pregnancy or lactation. Clinical symptoms, serum thyroxine and TRAb, thyroid ultrasound, and orbital computed tomography formed the basis for the diagnoses. PBMCs were separated from about 10 ml of fresh peripheral blood using Ficoll-Paque density gradient centrifugation. Total RNA was extracted with Trizol reagent, and quality was checked on an Agilent 2100 Bioanalyzer.

The TCR beta CDR3 regions were amplified from RNA transcripts. A first-round RT-PCR of the TCR CDR3 used the HTBI primer set with the Qiagen OneStep RT-PCR kit. The libraries were constructed in a second round of multiplex PCR and then size-selected and purified. Sequencing of the libraries was done on an Illumina HiSeq2000 using paired-end 100 bp reads. The authors' pipeline ran thus. SOAPnuke was used to process the raw data, removing reads that contained adapters or uncalled bases, had a mean Phred below 15, or lacked an exact match to the constant primer or identifier. COPE v1.2.5 was used to merge the high-quality paired reads, and each unique nucleotide sequence was defined as a clonotype. MiTCR v1.1 was used to align clonotypes to the IMGT TRBV, TRBD and TRBJ reference segments. The analysis was restricted to V-J combinations with a frequency above 0.0001, which together covered 99% to 99.2% of the repertoires. The TCS score was defined as F50 (clonal expansion) divided by E x V (chaos), with BLOSUM62-based TCRdist calculated between CDR3 peptides within each V-J. Welch's t-statistics and random forest reduced roughly 530 V-J features to 13, which were used in a naive Bayes classifier (R e1071). Thyroid-blood repertoire similarity was quantified with the Morisita-Horn index. The public reads were run again by TCRdb, first through fastp at Q25 and then through MiXCR, and only productive beta chains were kept. Merged by CDR3 protein, the rows form single entries marked with the most common genes and DNA. The authors' filters were not applied to this entry. Within this sample are approximately 870,000 distinct CDR3 sequences, with 35% to 40% of them counted one time only. Jointly, the top ten make up around 10% of the sample.

The V and J genes are TRBV7-2 and TRBJ2-5, and TRBD1 aligns with 10 junction nucleotides. This clonotype was obtained from a man younger than 35 with Graves' hyperthyroidism. The material sequenced was blood. The nucleotide sequence is given as TGTGCCAGCAGCCCATGGGACAGGGGTGGGACCCAGTACTTC. It specifies CASSPWDRGGTQYF.